This T cell receptor beta chain was retrieved from a study of cytomegalovirus exposure and HLA in healthy donors. PCR employed 60 Vbeta and 13 Jbeta primers. The assay was immunoSEQ multiplex PCR, and TCRdb's table has in-frame clones only and misses some. In the table there are approximately 190,000 clones, about 85% of which are singletons. The ends were cut back, 2 bases at V and 3 bases at J, with 11 bases in the middle. CDR3 size: 14 residues. Germline V gene data show CDR1 as SGHRS and CDR2 as YFSETQ. The receptor comes from a boy younger than 10 in good health and CMV-seronegative. Sequencing was carried out using PBMCs. The rearrangement links TRBV5-1 to TRBJ2-5; D not certain. In DNA form, the CDR3 reads TGCGCCAGCAGCTTACTCAACTTTAAAGAGACCCAGTACTTC. This gives the protein CASSLLNFKETQYF.